A single sample gave rise to the 28 T cell receptor beta chains below, sequenced in a study of blood T cell repertoires in COVID-19. Libraries were prepared by immunoSEQ multiplex PCR; TCRdb keeps only in-frame clonotypes and omits some of them. In the table there are under 250,000 clones, roughly 80% of which are singletons. Material for sequencing was peripheral blood. The source of these receptors is a woman aged 55-70 years with active or convalescent COVID-19.

This chain joins TRBV24-1 and TRBJ2-5, with a weak D call TRBD1 (6 bases). Trimming pared 2 bases from V and 7 bases from J, leaving 10 bases between. The CDR3 covers 13 residues. From germline, CDR1 is KGHDR and CDR2 SFDVKD. Written as DNA, the CDR3 is TGTGCCACCAGTGATTGGGGGCGAGGGACCCAGTACTTC. It encodes CATSDWGRGTQYF.

J is TRBJ2-3 and V is TRBV7-2, with TRBD2 matching 12 bases. Trimming at V came to 5 bases and at J to 2 bases, leaving 5 bases not matched to a gene. Germline V gene data show CDR1 as SGHTA and CDR2 as FQGNSA. The CDR3 is 16 residues long. CDR3 protein: CASSVLAGGYTDTQYF. The CDR3, as DNA: TGTGCCAGCAGCGTACTAGCGGGGGGCTACACAGATACGCAGTATTTT.

The chain uses TRBV24-1 and TRBJ2-3; 7 bases match TRBD2. The CDR3 extends over 17 amino acids. V gave up 3 bases and J gave up 2 bases; unmatched junction bases: 10. CDR1 and CDR2 from the germline V gene are KGHDR and SFDVKD. The CDR3: CATSDARLAAFTDTQYF. CDR3 nucleotide sequence: TGTGCCACCAGTGATGCAAGGCTAGCGGCTTTCACAGATACGCAGTATTTT.

This sequence joins TRBV30 and TRBJ1-2; 7 bases agree with TRBD1. CDR1 GTSNPN and CDR2 SVGIG come from the germline V gene (reference sequence). J was trimmed by 8 bases and V by 3 bases; bases with no gene match: 15. The CDR3 runs 15 residues. The CDR3 loop is CAWSHGQVGRGGYTF. The CDR3 nucleotides are TGTGCCTGGAGCCACGGACAGGTGGGCCGTGGGGGCTACACCTTC. Full variable domain (rest looked up from reference TRBV30 and TRBJ1-2): SQTIHQWPATLVQPVGSPLSLECTVEGTSNPNLYWYRQAAGRGLQLLFYSVGIGQISSEVPQNLSASRPQDRQFILSSKKLLLSDSGFYLCAWSHGQVGRGGYTFGSGTRLTVV.

The chain uses TRBV27 and TRBJ2-7; 9 bases line up with TRBD2. The CDR3 spans 17 residues. Germline V lookup: CDR1 MNHEY, CDR2 SMNVEV (reference sequence). V lost 6 bases, J lost 2 bases, and 14 bases stayed unmatched. The CDR3 here is CASSPGGGLAGTYEQYV. The CDR3 nucleotides read TGTGCCAGCAGCCCGGGGGGTGGGCTAGCGGGAACCTACGAGCAGTACGTC.

V usage is TRBV5-1 and J usage is TRBJ1-2; 10 positions agree with TRBD1. The J segment lost 0 bases and the V segment lost 3 bases, leaving 8 bases of the junction unmatched. The CDR3 contains 17 residues. In germline, CDR1 is SGHRS, CDR2 YFSETQ. CDR3 bases: TGCGCCAGCAGCTCACCGACAGGGGGCGCCTCTAACTATGGCTACACCTTC. It is translated as CASSSPTGGASNYGYTF.

The J gene is TRBJ1-2, the V gene TRBV15, with D uncertain. The CDR3 consists of 15 residues. Germline V gives CDR1 LNHNV, CDR2 YYDKDF (reference sequence). With 6 bases removed from V and 8 bases from J, the gap between germline ends came to 22 bases. The CDR3 nucleotides read TGTGCCACCAGAAAGGGAGCCGATCAGCTGAGGGGCTACACCTTC. Translated: CATRKGADQLRGYTF.

The rearrangement links TRBV2 to TRBJ1-4; D may be TRBD1 (5 bases). This CDR3 has 14 amino acids. The ends were cut back, 5 bases at V and 5 bases at J, with 12 bases in the middle. Germline lookup yields CDR1 SNHLY and CDR2 FYNNEI. This CDR3 reads CASSPREWNEKLFF. The CDR3 region has the DNA TGTGCCAGCAGTCCCAGGGAATGGAATGAAAAACTGTTTTTT.

This chain connects TRBV6-5 to TRBJ2-5, with TRBD1 as a possible D gene (5 bases). V gave up 0 bases and J gave up 5 bases, with 16 bases separating them. This CDR3 contains 16 residues. Germline lookup yields CDR1 MNHEY and CDR2 SVGAGI. CDR3 in amino acids: CASSYSLGRVRETQYF. DNA for the CDR3: TGTGCCAGCAGTTACTCGTTGGGCAGGGTCCGGGAGACCCAGTACTTC.

The rearrangement joins TRBV3-1 (or the pseudogene TRBV3-2) to TRBJ1-5; no clear D gene. The CDR3 spans 13 residues. Germline V gene sequence: CDR1 LGHDT, CDR2 YNNKEL (reference sequence). Trimming took off 0 bases at V and 7 bases at J, with 7 bases between the two ends. The CDR3 DNA is TGTGCCAGCAGCCAAGATGAGAAACAGCCCCAGCATTTT. It specifies CASSQDEKQPQHF.

The CDR3 DNA reads TGTGCCAGTAGTAGATTGTGGGGCTATAGCAATCAGCCCCAGCATTTT. Its protein product is CASSRLWGYSNQPQHF. The chain couples TRBV19 to TRBJ1-5; a weak D match, TRBD1 (5 bases). The CDR3 is made up of 16 amino acids. From germline, CDR1 is LNHDA and CDR2 SQIVND (reference sequence). V was shortened by 4 bases and J by 0 bases, with 13 bases between the two germline ends. The full variable domain, its missing parts supplied by reference TRBV19 and TRBJ1-5, is DGGITQSPKYLFRKEGQNVTLSCEQNLNHDAMYWYRQDPGQGLRLIYYSQIVNDFQKGDIAEGYSVSREKKESFPLTVTSAQKNPTAFYLCASSRLWGYSNQPQHFGDGTRLSIL.

This chain connects TRBV29-1 to TRBJ1-2, with D maybe TRBD1 (5 bases). CDR3 length: 12 amino acids. Germline assignment: CDR1 SQVTM and CDR2 ANQGSEA. V gave up 5 bases and J gave up 8 bases, with 15 bases separating them. CDR3 sequence reads: CSVLEGAKGYTF. The CDR3 region has the DNA TGCAGCGTTTTGGAAGGGGCGAAGGGCTACACCTTC.

This chain joins TRBV9 and TRBJ2-1; 12 nucleotides match TRBD2. CDR1 is SGDLS and CDR2 is YYNGEE in the germline V gene. The J segment lost 6 bases and the V segment lost 3 bases, leaving 28 bases of the junction unmatched. CDR3 size: 23 residues. CDR3 in amino acids: CASSDLTGLTSGSSGRLRNEQFF. CDR3 nucleotide sequence: TGTGCCAGCAGCGACCTGACAGGGCTGACTAGCGGGAGTTCTGGGAGACTACGCAATGAGCAGTTCTTC.

The chain employs TRBV5-5 and TRBJ1-1; 7 bases align to TRBD1. CDR1 and CDR2 from the germline V gene are SGHKS and YYEKEE (reference sequence). V trimming: 5 bases; J trimming: 4 bases; junction bases outside the gene matches: 8. The CDR3 length is 14 residues. The DNA for the CDR3 is TGTGCCAGCAGGCGAAACCAGGGGGGCACTGAAGCTTTCTTT. Translated: CASRRNQGGTEAFF.

The chain recombines TRBV11-3 with TRBJ2-1; 15 nucleotides agree with TRBD2. Germline lookup yields CDR1 SGHNT and CDR2 YENEEA. With 4 bases clipped from V and 8 bases from J, the junction kept 6 bases outside the gene matches. CDR3 size: 16 residues. The CDR3 loop is CASSSTRTSGRDEQFF. The CDR3, as DNA: TGTGCCAGCAGCTCCACCCGGACTAGCGGGAGGGATGAGCAGTTCTTC.

The chain couples TRBV27 to TRBJ2-5, with D possibly matching TRBD2 (6 bases). Germline V lookup: CDR1 MNHEY, CDR2 SMNVEV (reference sequence). CDR3 length: 14 residues. Trimming removed 6 bases at V and 4 bases at J, with 15 bases between. This CDR3 reads CASSSIGSRETQYF. The CDR3 coding sequence is TGTGCCAGCAGCTCTATCGGGAGCAGAGAGACCCAGTACTTC.

The gene calls are TRBV27 and TRBJ2-7; D is possibly TRBD2 (6 bases). The CDR3 totals 14 residues. V shed 4 bases and J shed 0 bases, with 10 bases lying between them. Germline V gives CDR1 MNHEY, CDR2 SMNVEV (reference sequence). DNA for the CDR3: TGTGCCAGCAGTTCCGGACTAAGCTCCTACGAGCAGTACTTC. Translated: CASSSGLSSYEQYF.

The V gene is TRBV6-1, the J gene TRBJ2-3; 10 bases agree with TRBD1. Germline V gene sequence: CDR1 MNHNS, CDR2 SASEGT. With 2 bases clipped from V and 1 base from J, the junction kept 3 bases outside the gene matches. The CDR3 runs to 16 residues. The CDR3: CASSEWGTGGTDTQYF. The CDR3 DNA follows: TGTGCCAGCAGTGAATGGGGGACAGGGGGCACAGATACGCAGTATTTT.

This chain links TRBV2 with TRBJ2-5, with 10 bases matching TRBD2. The CDR3 loop spans 13 amino acids. Trimming took 9 bases from V and 1 from J; bases not matched to a gene: 2. Germline CDR1 and CDR2: SNHLY and FYNNEI. The CDR3 sequence is CASRTSGQETQYF. Here the CDR3 DNA reads TGTGCCAGTAGGACTAGCGGCCAAGAGACCCAGTACTTC.

The chain carries TRBV29-1 and TRBJ1-3; D might be TRBD1 (6 bases). This CDR3 has 18 residues. The germline V and J ends were trimmed by 2 bases and 0 bases, with 20 bases remaining between them. Germline V gene lookup returns CDR1 SQVTM and CDR2 ANQGSEA. The CDR3, as DNA: TGCAGCGTTGAAATTTATAGAGGTACAGGGCTCTCTGGAAACACCATATATTTT. Translation gives CSVEIYRGTGLSGNTIYF.

The rearrangement uses TRBV29-1 and TRBJ2-5; 7 bases are shared with TRBD2. This CDR3 is 13 amino acids long. V was pared by 2 bases and J by 2 bases, with 2 bases of the junction left unmatched. Germline CDR1 and CDR2: SQVTM and ANQGSEA. CDR3 protein: CSVEMGGQETQYF. Here the CDR3 DNA reads TGCAGCGTTGAAATGGGGGGGCAAGAGACCCAGTACTTC.

This chain joins TRBV7-6 and TRBJ2-5; TRBD2 aligns across 12 bases. Germline V lookup: CDR1 SGHVS, CDR2 FNYEAQ. V was pared by 5 bases and J by 5 bases, with 9 bases of the junction left unmatched. The CDR3 contains 16 residues. CDR3 loop: CASSPGLAGISETQYF. The CDR3 nucleotides are TGTGCCAGCAGCCCCGGACTAGCGGGAATTTCGGAGACCCAGTACTTC.

This clone was observed a handful of times. The chain couples TRBV18 to TRBJ1-6; 10 positions agree with TRBD1. The CDR3 contains 14 residues. CDR1 KGHSH and CDR2 LQKENI come from the germline V gene. The ends lost 3 bases at V and 10 bases at J; junction bases unmatched: 3. The CDR3 bases are TGTGCCAGCTCACCGGGACAGGGGAAATCACCCCTCCACTTT. Translated, it gives CASSPGQGKSPLHF.

The gene calls are TRBV12-5 and TRBJ2-7, with a weak D call TRBD1 (6 bases). The CDR3 runs to 15 residues. Germline CDR1 LGHNT, CDR2 FRNRAP. The germline V and J ends were trimmed by 0 bases and 0 bases, with 9 bases remaining between them. In nucleotides, the CDR3 is TGTGCTAGTGGTTTGGTACCAGGGGCCTCCTACGAGCAGTACTTC. This translates into CASGLVPGASYEQYF.

V and J are TRBV18 and TRBJ1-3; TRBD1 agrees at 10 bases. The length of the CDR3 is 16 residues. V lost 1 base and J lost 4; bases outside the gene matches: 4. The germline V gene has CDR1 KGHSH and CDR2 LQKENI. The chain's CDR3 is CASSPRQGAGGNTIYF. The DNA for the CDR3 is TGTGCCAGCTCACCACGACAGGGGGCCGGAGGAAACACCATATATTTT.

The chain links TRBV28 to TRBJ1-3, with TRBD1 matching over 7 bases. The ends lost 7 bases at V and 4 bases at J; junction bases unmatched: 7. The CDR3 extends over 14 amino acids. The V gene's germline CDR1 is MDHEN and CDR2 SYDVKM. The CDR3 sequence: CASTRGRVGNTIYF. The CDR3 coding sequence is TGTGCCAGCACTAGGGGGCGAGTAGGAAACACCATATATTTT.

This sequence joins TRBV4-1 and TRBJ1-1, with 8 bases identical to TRBD1. The CDR3 runs to 15 residues. CDR1 is MGHRA, CDR2 YSYEKL, per germline. V gave up 4 bases and J gave up 5 bases; unmatched junction bases: 9. The CDR3 nucleotides are TGCGCCAGCAGCCCCGCGACAGGGGAAGGTACTGAAGCTTTCTTT. Protein: CASSPATGEGTEAFF.

This chain joins TRBV18 and TRBJ2-5; 12 bases fit TRBD2. Germline lookup yields CDR1 KGHSH and CDR2 LQKENI. J gave up 4 bases and V 2 bases, and 8 bases lay outside the gene matches. This CDR3 region has 17 residues. CDR3 loop: CASSPRHASGRAETQYF. The CDR3, as DNA: TGTGCCAGCTCACCAAGGCATGCTAGCGGGAGGGCAGAGACCCAGTACTTC.